This T cell receptor beta chain was obtained from a study of T cell repertoires in cytomegalovirus infection. Study-wide background: Both CMV infection and a matching HLA type were indicated by public TCR beta signatures.

Study findings and constraints: Cumulative frequency of public TCR beta families picked out carriers of CMV plus the relevant HLA. CMV-specific TCR beta clonotypes restricted by HLA-C were the ones dominating the ex vivo response.

In TCRdb, the reads were re-called with MiXCR into one record per CDR3 protein. The sample carries roughly 600,000 distinct CDR3 sequences, 24% recorded once. This clonotype was observed a few times. Its antigen is still unknown. CDR3 length: 16 residues. Germline loops: CDR1 KGHSH, CDR2 LQKENI. V was clipped by 0 bases and J by 0 bases, with 8 bases between them. The source material was CD8+ T cells from PBMCs. This clonotype originated in a human donor in good health (CMV status not recorded). Some clones in this sample may be carry-over from other donors' samples. The chain has TRBV18 and TRBJ2-2; D is ambiguous. The CDR3 reads CASSPPAASNTGELFF. CDR3 nucleotides: TGTGCCAGCTCACCACCCGCGGCTTCGAACACCGGGGAGCTGTTTTTT.